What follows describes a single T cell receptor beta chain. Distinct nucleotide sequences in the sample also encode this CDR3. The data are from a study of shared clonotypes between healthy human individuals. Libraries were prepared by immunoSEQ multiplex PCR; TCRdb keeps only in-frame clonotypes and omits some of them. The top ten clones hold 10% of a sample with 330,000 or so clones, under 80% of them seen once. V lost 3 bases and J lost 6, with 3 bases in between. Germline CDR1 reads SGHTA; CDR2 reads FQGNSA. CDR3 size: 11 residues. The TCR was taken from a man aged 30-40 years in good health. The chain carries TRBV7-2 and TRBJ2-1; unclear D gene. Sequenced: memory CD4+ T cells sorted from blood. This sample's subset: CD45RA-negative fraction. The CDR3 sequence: CASSFFNEQFF. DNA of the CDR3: TGTGCCAGCAGCTTCTTCAATGAGCAGTTCTTC.